The entry below describes one T cell receptor beta chain. Its antigen is unknown. Its ends do not fully match the called genes, so a read error is possible. In this study, sorted CD4+ and CD8+ T cells from the blood of healthy subjects and of severe aplastic anemia patients had their TCR repertoires deep-sequenced. Ficoll-Paque density gradient centrifugation was used to isolate peripheral blood mononuclear cells. Before DNA extraction, CD4+ and CD8+ T cells were sorted with FACS or magnetic beads. Reading the germline V gene gives CDR1 SGHVS and CDR2 FNYEAQ. From cysteine to phenylalanine, the CDR3 is 14 amino acids long. Of the read, only the CDR3 DNA is kept; its 42 bases are in frame from base 1. The data were obtained in a study of CD8+CD57+ T cells in acquired aplastic anemia (dated by TCRdb to between 2017 and 2018). In the study overall: On average, sorted CD4+ and CD8+ cells yielded around 3.1 ug of extracted DNA, with a range of about 0.18 to 30 ug. Healthy donor samples averaged about 9.8 million reads for CD4+ and roughly 11 million for CD8+ cells. Results the study describes overall, beyond this receptor: Roughly 30 CD8+ CDR3 sequences were shared between patients and controls but appeared highly expressed in patients and within their immunodominant clones. No significant difference in CD8+ Simpson's diversity was found between patients and healthy controls (P=0.060).

Genomic DNA served as template for TCR beta VDJ combination and CDR3 sequence profiling. TCR repertoire sequencing was run on an Illumina HiSeq 2000. The paper's processing steps were these. Repertoires were assessed using TRBV/TRBJ rearrangement plots, CDR3 size and DJ length profiles, and Simpson's diversity index. The most abundant DNA sequence in the deep sequencing data was defined as the immunodominant clone. CDR3 amino acid sequences were screened for sharing across subjects and were compared with published repertoires and the VDJdb database. Using fastp at Q25 and MiXCR, TCRdb reprocessed the public reads and kept productive beta chains. A single entry per CDR3 protein holds the most common genes and DNA from its merged rows. TCRdb's processing, not the authors' own work, is the source of the V and J calls. The sample table lists over 200,000 distinct CDR3 sequences, around 60% of them with a count of one. 25% to 35% of the sample lies in the top ten.

The sample consisted of sorted CD4+, CD8+, or CD8+CD57+ T cells (not recorded which) from PBMCs. The chain joins TRBV7-6 to TRBJ2-5, and 7 junctional nucleotides match TRBD1. This TCR came from a human donor in good health. The CDR3 amino acid sequence is: CASSSDRVGETQYF. The nucleotide sequence reads as follows: TGTGCTAGCAGCTCCGACAGGGTAGGGGAGACCCAGTACTTC.